This TCR beta chain was found in a study of cytomegalovirus exposure and HLA in healthy donors. Whole-study findings and limits: Later genetic work tied a missense DCLRE1C variant to beta-chain V and J trimming. What a later analysis reportedly showed was that an Asian-associated ancestry cluster had fewer N-insertions than the roughly 670-donor mean.

As concerns this clone: Its matching antigen is unknown.

Primers for the PCR totalled 60 Vbeta and 13 Jbeta. The assay was immunoSEQ multiplex PCR, and TCRdb's table has in-frame clones only and misses some. The table lists over 200,000 clones, about 70% of them singletons. This sequence was found in a woman aged 25 to 39 in good health and CMV-seronegative. Sequencing input: PBMCs.

This CDR3 is CASSSLSAVDTQYF. The CDR3 region has the DNA TGTGCCAGCAGCTCCCTTAGTGCGGTAGATACGCAGTATTTT. The chain joins TRBV7-9 to TRBJ2-3; D gene ambiguous. V lost 4 bases and J lost 5, with 13 bases in between. Germline V gene sequence: CDR1 SEHNR, CDR2 FQNEAQ (reference sequence). The CDR3 runs to 14 residues.